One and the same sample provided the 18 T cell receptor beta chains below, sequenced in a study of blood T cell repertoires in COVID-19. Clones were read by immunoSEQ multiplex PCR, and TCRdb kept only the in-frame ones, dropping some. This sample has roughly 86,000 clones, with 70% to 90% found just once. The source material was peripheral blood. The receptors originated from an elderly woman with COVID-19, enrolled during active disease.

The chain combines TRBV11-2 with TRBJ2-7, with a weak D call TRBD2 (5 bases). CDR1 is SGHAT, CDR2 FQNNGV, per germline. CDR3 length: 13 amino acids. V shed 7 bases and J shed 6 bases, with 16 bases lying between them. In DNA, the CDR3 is TGTGCCAGCAACTCGGTGGAGGCCAGCGAGCAGTACTTC. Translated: CASNSVEASEQYF.

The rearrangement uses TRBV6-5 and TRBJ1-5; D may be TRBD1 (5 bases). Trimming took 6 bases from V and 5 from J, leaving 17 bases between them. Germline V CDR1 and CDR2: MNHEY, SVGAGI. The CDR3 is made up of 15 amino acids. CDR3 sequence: CASRYRDSGYQPQHF. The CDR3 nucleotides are TGTGCCAGCAGATACCGGGACTCAGGGTATCAGCCCCAGCATTTT.

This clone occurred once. This CDR3 reads CASSPRLDAGYQHF. CDR3 nucleotides: TGTGCCAGCTCACCACGGTTAGACGCGGGGTACCAGCATTTT. The chain is built from TRBV18 and TRBJ1-5; D ambiguous. CDR1 KGHSH and CDR2 LQKENI come from the germline V gene. The CDR3 has 14 amino acids. With 1 base removed from V and 12 bases from J, the gap between germline ends came to 16 bases.

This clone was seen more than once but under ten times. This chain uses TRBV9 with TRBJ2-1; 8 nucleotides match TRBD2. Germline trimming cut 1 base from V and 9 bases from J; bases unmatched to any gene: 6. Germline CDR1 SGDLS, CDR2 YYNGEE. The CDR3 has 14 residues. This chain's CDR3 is CASSVTAGEGEQFF. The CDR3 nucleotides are TGTGCCAGCAGCGTAACAGCGGGAGAAGGTGAGCAGTTCTTC.

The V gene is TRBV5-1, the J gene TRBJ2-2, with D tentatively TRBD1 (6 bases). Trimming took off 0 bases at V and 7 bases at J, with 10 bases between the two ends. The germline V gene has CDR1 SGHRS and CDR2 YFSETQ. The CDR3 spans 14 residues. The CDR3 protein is CASSLGQGHGELFF. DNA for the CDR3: TGCGCCAGCAGCTTGGGTCAGGGACACGGGGAGCTGTTTTTT.

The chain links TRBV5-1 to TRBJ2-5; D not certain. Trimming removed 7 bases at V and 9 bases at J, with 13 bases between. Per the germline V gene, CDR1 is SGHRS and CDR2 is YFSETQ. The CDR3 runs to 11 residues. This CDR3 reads CASHESEAQYF. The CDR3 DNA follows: TGCGCCAGCCATGAAAGTGAGGCCCAGTACTTC.

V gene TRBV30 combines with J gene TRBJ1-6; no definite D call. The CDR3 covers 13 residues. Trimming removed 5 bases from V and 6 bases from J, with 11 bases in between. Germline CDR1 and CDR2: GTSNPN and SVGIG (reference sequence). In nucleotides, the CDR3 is TGTGCCTGGGAGAAAAACTTTAATTCACCCCTCCACTTT. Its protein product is CAWEKNFNSPLHF.

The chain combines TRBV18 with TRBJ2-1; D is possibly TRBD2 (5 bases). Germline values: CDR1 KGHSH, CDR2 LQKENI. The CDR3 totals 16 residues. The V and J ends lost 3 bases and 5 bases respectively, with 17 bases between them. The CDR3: CASSPLPGSRNNEQFF. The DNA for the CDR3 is TGTGCCAGCTCACCCCTCCCGGGGAGCCGAAACAATGAGCAGTTCTTC.

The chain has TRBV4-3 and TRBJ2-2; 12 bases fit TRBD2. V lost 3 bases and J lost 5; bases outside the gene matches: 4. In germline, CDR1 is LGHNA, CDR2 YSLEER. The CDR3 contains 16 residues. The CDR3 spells CASSHLLAGGTGELFF. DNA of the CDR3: TGCGCCAGCAGCCATCTACTAGCGGGGGGAACCGGGGAGCTGTTTTTT.

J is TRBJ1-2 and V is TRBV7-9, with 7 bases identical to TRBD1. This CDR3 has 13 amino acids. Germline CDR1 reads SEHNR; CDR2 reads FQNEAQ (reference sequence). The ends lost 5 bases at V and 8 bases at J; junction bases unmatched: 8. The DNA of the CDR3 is TGTGCCAGCAGCCTCGACAGGGACTGGGGCTACACCTTC. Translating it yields CASSLDRDWGYTF.

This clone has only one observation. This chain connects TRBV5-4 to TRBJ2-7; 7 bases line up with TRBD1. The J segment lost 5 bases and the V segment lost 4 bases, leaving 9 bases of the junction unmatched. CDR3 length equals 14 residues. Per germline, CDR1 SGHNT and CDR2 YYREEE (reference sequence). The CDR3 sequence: CASSPMTGLNEQYF. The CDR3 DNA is TGTGCCAGCAGCCCCATGACAGGGTTGAACGAGCAGTACTTC.

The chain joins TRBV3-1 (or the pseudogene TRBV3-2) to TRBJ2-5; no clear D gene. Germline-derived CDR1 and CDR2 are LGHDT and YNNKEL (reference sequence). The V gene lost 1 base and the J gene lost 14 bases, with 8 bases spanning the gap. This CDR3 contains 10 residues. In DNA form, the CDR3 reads TGTGCCAGCAGCCAAGGGGCCTTCTACTTC. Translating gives CASSQGAFYF.

The CDR3 loop is CASSQGIQPQHF. CDR3 nucleotide sequence: TGTGCCAGCAGCCAAGGTATCCAGCCCCAGCATTTT. The V and J genes are TRBV3-1 (or the pseudogene TRBV3-2) and TRBJ1-5; D gene uncertain. The germline gives CDR1 LGHDT, CDR2 YNNKEL (reference sequence). The germline V and J ends were trimmed by 1 base and 7 bases, with 5 bases remaining between them. This CDR3 has 12 residues.

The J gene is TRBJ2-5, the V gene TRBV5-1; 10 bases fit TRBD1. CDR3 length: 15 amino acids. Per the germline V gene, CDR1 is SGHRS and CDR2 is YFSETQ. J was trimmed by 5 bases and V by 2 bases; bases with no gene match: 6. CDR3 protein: CASSFRQGAMETQYF. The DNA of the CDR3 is TGCGCCAGCAGCTTCAGACAGGGGGCTATGGAGACCCAGTACTTC. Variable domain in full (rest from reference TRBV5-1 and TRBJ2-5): KAGVTQTPRYLIKTRGQQVTLSCSPISGHRSVSWYQQTPGQGLQFLFEYFSETQRNKGNFPGRFSGRQFSNSRSEMNVSTLELGDSALYLCASSFRQGAMETQYFGPGTRLLVL.

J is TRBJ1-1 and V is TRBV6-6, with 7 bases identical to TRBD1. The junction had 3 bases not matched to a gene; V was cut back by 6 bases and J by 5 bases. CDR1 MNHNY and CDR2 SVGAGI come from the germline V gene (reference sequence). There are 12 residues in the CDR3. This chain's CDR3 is CASSPQGTEAFF. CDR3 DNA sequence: TGTGCCAGCAGCCCACAGGGGACTGAAGCTTTCTTT.

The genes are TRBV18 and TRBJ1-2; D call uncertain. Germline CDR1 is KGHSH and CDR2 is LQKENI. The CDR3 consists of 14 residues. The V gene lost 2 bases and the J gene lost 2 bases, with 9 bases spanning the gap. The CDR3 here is CASSPIKSNYGYTF. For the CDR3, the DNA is TGTGCCAGCTCACCAATTAAATCGAACTATGGCTACACCTTC. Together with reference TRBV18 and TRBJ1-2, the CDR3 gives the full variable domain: NAGVMQNPRHLVRRRGQEARLRCSPMKGHSHVYWYRQLPEEGLKFMVYLQKENIIDESGMPKERFSAEFPKEGPSILRIQQVVRGDSAAYFCASSPIKSNYGYTFGSGTRLTVV.

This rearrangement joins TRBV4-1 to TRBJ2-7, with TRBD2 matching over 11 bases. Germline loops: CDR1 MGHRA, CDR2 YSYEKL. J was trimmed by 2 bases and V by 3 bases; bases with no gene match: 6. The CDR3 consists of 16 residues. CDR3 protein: CASSHALAGVTYEQYF. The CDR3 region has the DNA TGCGCCAGCAGCCATGCACTAGCGGGAGTAACCTACGAGCAGTACTTC.

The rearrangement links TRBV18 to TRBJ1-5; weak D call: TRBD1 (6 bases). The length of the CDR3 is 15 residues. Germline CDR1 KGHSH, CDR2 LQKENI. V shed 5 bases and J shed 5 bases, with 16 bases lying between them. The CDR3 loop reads CASSVGGQSYQPQHF. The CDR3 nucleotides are TGTGCCAGCTCAGTGGGGGGGCAGAGTTATCAGCCCCAGCATTTT.